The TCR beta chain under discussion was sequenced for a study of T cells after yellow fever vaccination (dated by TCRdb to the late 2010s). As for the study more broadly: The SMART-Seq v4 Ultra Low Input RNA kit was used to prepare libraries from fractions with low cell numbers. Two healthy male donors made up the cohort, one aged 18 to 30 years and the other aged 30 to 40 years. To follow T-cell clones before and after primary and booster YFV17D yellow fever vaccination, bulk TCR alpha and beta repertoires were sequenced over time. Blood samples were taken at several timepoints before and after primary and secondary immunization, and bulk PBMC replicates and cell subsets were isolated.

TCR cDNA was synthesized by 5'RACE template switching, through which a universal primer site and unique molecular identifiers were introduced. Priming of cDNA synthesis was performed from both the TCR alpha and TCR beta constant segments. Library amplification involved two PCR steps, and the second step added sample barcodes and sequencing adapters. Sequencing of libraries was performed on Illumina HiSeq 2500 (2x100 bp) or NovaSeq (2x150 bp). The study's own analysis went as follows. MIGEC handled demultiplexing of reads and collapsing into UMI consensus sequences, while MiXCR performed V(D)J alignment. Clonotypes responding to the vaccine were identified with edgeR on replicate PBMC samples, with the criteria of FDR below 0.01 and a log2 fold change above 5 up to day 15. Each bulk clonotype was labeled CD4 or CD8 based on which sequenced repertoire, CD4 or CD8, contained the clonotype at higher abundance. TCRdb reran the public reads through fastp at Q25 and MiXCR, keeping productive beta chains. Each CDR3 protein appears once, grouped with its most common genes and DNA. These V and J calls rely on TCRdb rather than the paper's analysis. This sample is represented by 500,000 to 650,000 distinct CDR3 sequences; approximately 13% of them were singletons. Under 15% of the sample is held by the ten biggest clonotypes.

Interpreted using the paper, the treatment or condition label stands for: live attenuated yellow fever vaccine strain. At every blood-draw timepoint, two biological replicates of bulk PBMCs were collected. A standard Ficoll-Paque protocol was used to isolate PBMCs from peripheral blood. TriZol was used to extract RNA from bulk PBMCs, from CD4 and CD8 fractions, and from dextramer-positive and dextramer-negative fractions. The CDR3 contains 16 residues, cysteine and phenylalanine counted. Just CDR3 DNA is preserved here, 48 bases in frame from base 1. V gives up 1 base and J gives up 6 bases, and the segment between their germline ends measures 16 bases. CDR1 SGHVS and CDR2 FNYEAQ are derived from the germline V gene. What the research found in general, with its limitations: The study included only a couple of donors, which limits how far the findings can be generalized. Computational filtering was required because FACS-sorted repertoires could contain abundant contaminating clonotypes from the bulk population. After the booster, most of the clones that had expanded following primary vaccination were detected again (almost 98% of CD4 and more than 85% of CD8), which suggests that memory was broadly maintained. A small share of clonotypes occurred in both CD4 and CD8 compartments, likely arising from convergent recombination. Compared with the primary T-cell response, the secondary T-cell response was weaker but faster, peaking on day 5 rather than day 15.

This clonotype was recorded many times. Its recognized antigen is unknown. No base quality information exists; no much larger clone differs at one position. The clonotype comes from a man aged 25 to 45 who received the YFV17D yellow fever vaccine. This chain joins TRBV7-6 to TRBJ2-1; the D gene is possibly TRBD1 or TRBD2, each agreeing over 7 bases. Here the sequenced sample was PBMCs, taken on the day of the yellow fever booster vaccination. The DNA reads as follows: TGTGCCAGCAGCTTAGAGGCAGGGGGGGCAGTCAATGAGCAGTTCTTC. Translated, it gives CASSLEAGGAVNEQFF.